This TCR beta chain comes out of a study of shared clonotypes between healthy human individuals. Germline CDR1 and CDR2: SGHRS and YFSETQ. The junction had 1 base not matched to a gene; V was cut back by 2 bases and J by 3 bases. This CDR3 contains 14 residues. General study findings and limits: Tissues were not sampled, only blood, and their repertoires likely differ. Investigators expected sequencing depth to affect clonotype sharing among donors.

The table came from immunoSEQ multiplex PCR; TCRdb's copy has only in-frame clones and leaves some out. Among a few million clones listed, approximately 94% were seen once. Notes on this clone: Its antigen is not known.

What was sequenced was naive CD4+ T cells sorted from blood. As to subset: CD45RA+ positively selected. The chain joins TRBV5-1 to TRBJ1-3; 8 nucleotides agree with TRBD1. The source is a man between 18 and 29 years old in good health. CDR3 nucleotides: TGCGCCAGCAGCTTAACAGGGGGTGGAAACACCATATATTTT. Encoded protein: CASSLTGGGNTIYF.